Below are 27 T cell receptor beta chains sequenced from a single sample in a study of T cells after yellow fever vaccination. TCRdb re-derived calls from the 5' RACE reads in MiXCR, one entry per CDR3 protein. The data show some 350,000 distinct CDR3 sequences, about 9.5% seen once. Sequenced material: PBMCs, taken on the day of the first yellow fever vaccination. Receptors originate from a young man who received the YFV17D yellow fever vaccine.

This clonotype was detected a few times. The genes are TRBV7-2 and TRBJ1-4, with D hard to call. Germline-derived CDR1 and CDR2 are SGHTA and FQGNSA. This CDR3 has 13 amino acids. Trimming left V 5 bases short and J 8 bases short, with 12 bases between. The CDR3 DNA reads as TGTGCCAGCAGCGGGCTGGAAAGGGAAAAACTGTTTTTT. Translating gives CASSGLEREKLFF.

The chain uses TRBV5-1 and TRBJ1-1, with D uncertain. This CDR3 comprises 13 residues. The V gene lost 4 bases and the J gene lost 2 bases, with 9 bases spanning the gap. Per the germline V gene, CDR1 is SGHRS and CDR2 is YFSETQ. The CDR3 nucleotides read TGCGCCAGCAGCACGGACGGTAACACTGAAGCTTTCTTT. It translates to CASSTDGNTEAFF. The full variable domain, rest sourced from reference TRBV5-1 and TRBJ1-1, is KAGVTQTPRYLIKTRGQQVTLSCSPISGHRSVSWYQQTPGQGLQFLFEYFSETQRNKGNFPGRFSGRQFSNSRSEMNVSTLELGDSALYLCASSTDGNTEAFFGQGTRLTVV.

The V call is TRBV4-1, the J call TRBJ2-5; D is unresolved. Germline loops: CDR1 MGHRA, CDR2 YSYEKL. The V and J ends lost 0 bases and 9 bases respectively, with 17 bases between them. The CDR3 spans 15 residues. In DNA, the CDR3 is TGCGCCAGCAGCCAAGATCGAAGCTTTACAACGTCCCAGTACTTC. This encodes CASSQDRSFTTSQYF.

This clonotype showed up many times. In DNA, the CDR3 is TGCAGTGCTAGTACAGAGTACGAGCAGTACGTC. The encoded protein is CSASTEYEQYV. The rearrangement uses TRBV20-1 and TRBJ2-7; D remains ambiguous. The V and J ends lost 3 bases and 4 bases respectively, with 7 bases between them. The CDR3 sequence is 11 residues long. Germline CDR1 and CDR2: DFQATT and SNEGSKA (reference sequence).

This clonotype was counted many times. The chain combines TRBV29-1 with TRBJ2-2; tentatively, D is TRBD1 (6 bases). Trimming took off 6 bases at V and 3 bases at J, with 14 bases between the two ends. This CDR3 region has 14 residues. The germline V gene has CDR1 SQVTM and CDR2 ANQGSEA. The CDR3 DNA reads as TGCAGCGTATCACACAGGGTCTACACCGGGGAGCTGTTTTTT. It is translated as CSVSHRVYTGELFF.

V gene TRBV12-3 or TRBV12-4 combines with J gene TRBJ2-5; 10 nucleotides line up with TRBD1. V was pared by 5 bases and J by 5 bases, with 8 bases of the junction left unmatched. The CDR3 has 15 residues. CDR3 residues: CASSVLTGGRETQYF. CDR3 DNA sequence: TGTGCCAGCAGTGTTCTGACAGGGGGCCGGGAGACCCAGTACTTC.

This clonotype appeared many times. The V and J genes are TRBV7-2 and TRBJ2-3; 8 positions match TRBD1. V shed 4 bases and J 3 bases; nucleotides not matched to a gene: 9. In germline, CDR1 is SGHTA, CDR2 FQGNSA. The CDR3 has 16 residues. The CDR3 region has the DNA TGTGCCAGCAGCTCCGGACAGGGTAGTAGGACAGATACGCAGTATTTT. Protein product: CASSSGQGSRTDTQYF.

Regarding this clonotype: At one boundary the junction diverges from the germline segment, which might be a read error. This chain uses TRBV7-8 with TRBJ2-1; 7 nucleotides line up with TRBD2. The CDR3 runs to 19 residues. Germline V gene data show CDR1 as SGHVS and CDR2 as FQNEAQ. CDR3 nucleotides: TGTGCCAGCAGCTTAGTGTTAGCTTGGGAGCGGGACTCCTACAATGATCAGTTCTTC. It yields the protein CASSLVLAWERDSYNDQFF.

This clonotype was detected many times. This chain joins TRBV20-1 and TRBJ1-2; no clear D gene. The germline gives CDR1 DFQATT, CDR2 SNEGSKA (reference sequence). V gave up 0 bases and J gave up 4 bases, with 12 bases separating them. This CDR3 has 14 amino acids. CDR3 sequence (DNA): TGCAGTGCTAGAGACGGACCAGGACTCTATGGCTACACCTTC. This translates into CSARDGPGLYGYTF.

The chain employs TRBV4-1 and TRBJ1-2, with D unresolved. The germline V gene has CDR1 MGHRA and CDR2 YSYEKL. CDR3 size: 14 residues. V was cut by 0 bases and J by 8 bases, with 13 bases left in between. Here the CDR3 DNA reads TGCGCCAGCAGCCAAGACTCGGGCACCCTCGGCTACACCTTC. Translated: CASSQDSGTLGYTF.

This clonotype was seen a few times. The rearrangement links TRBV20-1 to TRBJ1-5; a possible D gene is TRBD1 (6 bases). Germline CDR1 reads DFQATT; CDR2 reads SNEGSKA (reference sequence). CDR3 length: 13 residues. The V end was cut by 3 bases, the J end by 4 bases, with 10 bases between. The CDR3 nucleotides are TGCAGTGCTAGGGCACAGGGAAATCAGCCCCAGCATTTT. The encoded protein is CSARAQGNQPQHF.

The table lists this clonotype with a few counts. The gene calls are TRBV5-4 and TRBJ1-1; D perhaps matches TRBD1 (5 bases). The CDR3 loop spans 13 amino acids. Per germline, CDR1 SGHNT and CDR2 YYREEE (reference sequence). The V end lost 1 base, the J end lost 8 bases, and 12 bases lay between the germline ends. The DNA for the CDR3 is TGTGCCAGCAGCTTGACAGGTTCCTACGAAGCTTTCTTT. Translating gives CASSLTGSYEAFF. Looking up the rest from reference TRBV5-4 and TRBJ1-1 gives the full variable domain: ETGVTQSPTHLIKTRGQQVTLRCSSQSGHNTVSWYQQALGQGPQFIFQYYREEENGRGNFPPRFSGLQFPNYSSELNVNALELDDSALYLCASSLTGSYEAFFGQGTRLTVV.

The table lists this clonotype with a few counts. The rearrangement joins TRBV5-5 to TRBJ2-5; D could derive from TRBD1 or TRBD2 (5 bases each). The germline V and J ends were trimmed by 4 bases and 5 bases, with 15 bases remaining between them. Germline CDR1 is SGHKS and CDR2 is YYEKEE (reference sequence). The length of the CDR3 is 14 residues. In nucleotides, the CDR3 is TGTGCCAGCAGCCCCGCCCGGGGCGAGGAGACCCAGTACTTC. Translation gives CASSPARGEETQYF.

Ten or more counts support this clonotype. This chain joins TRBV21-1 and TRBJ1-1; the table's D gene call, TRBD1, was not cross checked with the DNA. TRBV21-1 corresponds to a pseudogene. CDR3 length: 15 amino acids. The CDR3 is CAPGGCPTLNTEAFF. DNA for the CDR3: TGTGCCCCCGGGGGCTGCCCCACCTTGAACACTGAAGCTTTCTTT.

This clonotype has just a few counts. The chain is built from TRBV18 and TRBJ2-5; possible D gene TRBD1, 6 bases. Germline loops: CDR1 KGHSH, CDR2 LQKENI. V lost 3 bases and J 0 bases, leaving 11 bases between the germline ends. This CDR3 has 15 residues. CDR3 protein: CASSPFRTDQETQYF. The CDR3 DNA follows: TGTGCCAGCTCACCCTTTCGGACAGACCAAGAGACCCAGTACTTC.

This rearrangement joins TRBV7-2 to TRBJ1-2; 8 bases are shared with TRBD1. CDR1 and CDR2 from the germline V gene are SGHTA and FQGNSA. The CDR3 loop spans 15 amino acids. Losses at the gene ends were 1 base for V and 3 bases for J; bases not matched to a gene: 4. The CDR3 coding sequence is TGTGCCAGCAGCTTAGTACCGGACAGGGACTATGGCTACACCTTC. This encodes CASSLVPDRDYGYTF.

This clonotype was observed a handful of times. The rearrangement links TRBV2 to TRBJ2-4, with D unresolved. The CDR3 loop spans 12 amino acids. The V gene's germline CDR1 is SNHLY and CDR2 FYNNEI. Trimming left V 8 bases short and J 2 bases short, with 7 bases between. The CDR3 loop reads CASLGSKNIQYF. CDR3 in DNA: TGTGCCAGCCTGGGGTCCAAAAACATTCAGTACTTC.

The V and J genes are TRBV28 and TRBJ2-7, with a possible D match to TRBD2 (5 bases). The CDR3 covers 12 residues. Trimming shortened V by 1 base and J by 6 bases, and 7 bases separated the two germline ends. In germline, CDR1 is MDHEN, CDR2 SYDVKM. DNA of the CDR3: TGTGCCAGCAGTTTATCCCGGGGCGAGCAGTACGTC. As protein: CASSLSRGEQYV.

The chain uses TRBV6-1 and TRBJ2-1; D perhaps matches TRBD2 (5 bases). V lost 7 bases and J lost 6, with 22 bases in between. The CDR3 is 16 residues long. Germline loops: CDR1 MNHNS, CDR2 SASEGT. The CDR3 sequence is CASIPGPGAGRNEQFF. As DNA, the CDR3 is TGTGCCAGCATCCCCGGCCCGGGTGCGGGTCGCAATGAGCAGTTCTTC.

The chain links TRBV12-3 or TRBV12-4 to TRBJ1-6; possible D gene TRBD1, 6 bases. The V gene lost 5 bases and the J gene lost 6 bases, with 14 bases spanning the gap. The CDR3 loop spans 15 amino acids. CDR3: CASSPWGASNSPLHF. As DNA, the CDR3 is TGTGCCAGCAGTCCCTGGGGGGCAAGTAATTCACCCCTCCACTTT.

Ten or more counts support this clonotype. The J gene is TRBJ1-5, the V gene TRBV24-1; 8 nucleotides match TRBD1. V was clipped by 7 bases and J by 5 bases; unmatched bases: 6. Germline values: CDR1 KGHDR, CDR2 SFDVKD. This CDR3 spans 14 amino acids. In DNA, the CDR3 is TGTGCCACCAGCGACAGGGGTGCGGATCAGCCCCAGCATTTT. It specifies CATSDRGADQPQHF.

This clonotype was counted only a few times. The chain links TRBV7-8 to TRBJ2-5; D is possibly TRBD2 (7 bases). V lost 8 bases, J lost 4 bases, and 17 bases lay in between. The CDR3 is 14 residues long. The V gene's germline CDR1 is SGHVS and CDR2 FQNEAQ. CDR3 region: CASGGGRVPETQYF. CDR3 DNA sequence: TGTGCCAGCGGGGGGGGCAGGGTCCCAGAGACCCAGTACTTC.

Points on this clonotype: A much larger clone lies one base from this, so it may be a read error. J is TRBJ2-1 and V is TRBV7-9; possibly TRBD1 for D (5 bases). CDR1 and CDR2 from the germline V gene are SEHNR and FQNEAQ (reference sequence). The CDR3 runs to 14 residues. The V and J ends lost 0 bases and 8 bases respectively, with 11 bases between them. The CDR3 region is CASSLALRVDEQFF. CDR3 DNA: TGTGCCAGCAGCTTAGCGCTCAGGGTTGATGAGCAGTTCTTC.

The chain combines TRBV2 with TRBJ2-2; possible D gene TRBD2, 6 bases. Trimming took 8 bases from V and 5 from J, leaving 15 bases between them. The germline CDR1 and CDR2 sequences are SNHLY and FYNNEI. The CDR3 loop spans 14 amino acids. The CDR3 protein is CASSSRAGTGELFF. The DNA of the CDR3 is TGTGCCAGCTCTTCCCGGGCGGGGACCGGGGAGCTGTTTTTT.

The chain uses TRBV20-1 and TRBJ1-1; maybe TRBD1 (6 bases). The V end was cut by 1 base, the J end by 0 bases, with 12 bases between. The V gene's germline CDR1 is DFQATT and CDR2 SNEGSKA (reference sequence). This CDR3 is 15 amino acids long. CDR3: CSARGTASMNTEAFF. The CDR3 DNA reads TGCAGTGCTAGAGGGACAGCGTCTATGAACACTGAAGCTTTCTTT.

This sequence joins TRBV9 and TRBJ2-5; 14 nucleotides line up with TRBD2. The J segment lost 5 bases and the V segment lost 7 bases, leaving 10 bases of the junction unmatched. Per the germline V gene, CDR1 is SGDLS and CDR2 is YYNGEE. The CDR3 has 16 residues. The CDR3: CASSGLAGGDWETQYF. The CDR3, as DNA: TGTGCCAGCTCCGGACTAGCGGGGGGCGACTGGGAGACCCAGTACTTC.

The chain combines TRBV6-6 with TRBJ2-1; D is unclear. The CDR3 contains 13 residues. The V gene's germline CDR1 is MNHNY and CDR2 SVGAGI (reference sequence). Trimming left V 0 bases short and J 8 bases short, with 8 bases between. The CDR3 sequence is CASSYSRWDEQFF. CDR3 nucleotides: TGTGCCAGCAGTTACTCCCGCTGGGATGAGCAGTTCTTC.